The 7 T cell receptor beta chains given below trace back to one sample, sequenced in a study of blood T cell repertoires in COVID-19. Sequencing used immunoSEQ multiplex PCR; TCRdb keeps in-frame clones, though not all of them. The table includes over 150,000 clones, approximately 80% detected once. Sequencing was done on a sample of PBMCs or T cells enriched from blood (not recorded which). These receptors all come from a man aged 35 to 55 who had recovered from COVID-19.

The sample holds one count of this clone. The CDR3 is CASSTRTGGYSEAFF. In nucleotides, the CDR3 is TGTGCCAGCAGCACTCGGACAGGGGGGTATTCTGAAGCTTTCTTT. The chain has TRBV3-1 (or the pseudogene TRBV3-2) and TRBJ1-1; TRBD1 matches 10 bases. CDR3 length equals 15 residues. Losses at the gene ends were 5 bases for V and 6 bases for J; bases not matched to a gene: 9. In germline, CDR1 is LGHDT, CDR2 YNNKEL (reference sequence).

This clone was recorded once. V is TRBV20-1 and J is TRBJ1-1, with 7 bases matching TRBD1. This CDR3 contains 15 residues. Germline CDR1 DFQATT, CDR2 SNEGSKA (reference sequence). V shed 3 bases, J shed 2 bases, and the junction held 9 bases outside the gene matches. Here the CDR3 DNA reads TGCAGTGCTAGTTCGGGACAGTCCGGTAACACTGAAGCTTTCTTT. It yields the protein CSASSGQSGNTEAFF.

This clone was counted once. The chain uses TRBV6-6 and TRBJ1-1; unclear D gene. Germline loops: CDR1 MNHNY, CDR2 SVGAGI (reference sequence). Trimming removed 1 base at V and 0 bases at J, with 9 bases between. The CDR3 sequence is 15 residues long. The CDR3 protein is CASSYFSGMNTEAFF. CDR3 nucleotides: TGTGCCAGCAGTTACTTCAGCGGCATGAACACTGAAGCTTTCTTT.

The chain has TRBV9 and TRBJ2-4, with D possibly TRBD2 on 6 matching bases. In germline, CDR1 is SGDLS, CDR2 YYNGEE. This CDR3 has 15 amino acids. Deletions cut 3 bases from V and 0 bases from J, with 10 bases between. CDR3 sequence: CASSGGVSAKNIQYF. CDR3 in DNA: TGTGCCAGCAGCGGGGGGGTATCAGCCAAAAACATTCAGTACTTC. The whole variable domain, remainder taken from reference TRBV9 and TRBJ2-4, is DSGVTQTPKHLITATGQRVTLRCSPRSGDLSVYWYQQSLDQGLQFLIQYYNGEERAKGNILERFSAQQFPDLHSELNLSSLELGDSALYFCASSGGVSAKNIQYFGAGTRLSVL.

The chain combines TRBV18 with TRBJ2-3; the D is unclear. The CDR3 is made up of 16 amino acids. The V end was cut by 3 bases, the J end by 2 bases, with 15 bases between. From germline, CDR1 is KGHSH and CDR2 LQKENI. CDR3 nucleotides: TGTGCCAGCTCACCGCCGTTGGGCCGCCTCACAGATACGCAGTATTTT. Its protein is CASSPPLGRLTDTQYF.

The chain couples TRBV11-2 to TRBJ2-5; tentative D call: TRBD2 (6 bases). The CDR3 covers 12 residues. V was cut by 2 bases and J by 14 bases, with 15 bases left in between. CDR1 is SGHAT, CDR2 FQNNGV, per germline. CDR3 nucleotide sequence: TGTGCCAGCAGCTTAAACCGGGACTTTAGATACTTC. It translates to CASSLNRDFRYF.

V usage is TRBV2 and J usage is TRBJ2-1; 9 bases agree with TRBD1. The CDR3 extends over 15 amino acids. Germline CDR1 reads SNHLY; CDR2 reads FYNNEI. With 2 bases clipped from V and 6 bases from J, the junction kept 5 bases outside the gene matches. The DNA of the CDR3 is TGTGCCAGCAGTGAAAGGGGACAGGGTACCAATGAGCAGTTCTTC. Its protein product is CASSERGQGTNEQFF.